This TCR beta chain was identified in a study of cytomegalovirus exposure and HLA in healthy donors (dated by TCRdb to between 2016 and 2019). About the study as a whole: According to an earlier analysis of 450 to 650 of the donors, about 179 million T cells yielded 95 million to 140 million unique TCR beta sequences and less than 300 Gb of sequence data. Rather than using new phenotypic data, the later analysis identified candidate immune exposures from TCR beta sequences and from how often those sequences occurred across donors. A later genetic analysis took genome-wide SNP genotypes for about 65% of the 666 donors and used that subset as a discovery cohort. To predict cytomegalovirus infection status, the study brought together high-throughput TCR immunosequencing, statistical association of individual TCRs with disease status, and machine learning. Both class I and class II loci were covered by HLA typing, at four-digit resolution. Donor age, sex, ethnicity and CMV serostatus were compiled alongside the repertoire data. The T cell repertoires of around 670 subjects were profiled by immunosequencing and related to cytomegalovirus serostatus. In an earlier analysis of 500 to 650 of the donors, high-throughput TCR beta sequencing was used to judge whether each TCR beta V gene segment behaved as functional or pseudogenic. Among about 370 genotyped donors of the cohort, an average of roughly 230,000 unique TCR beta nucleotide sequences was sequenced per donor, of which approximately 18% were non-productive. Every repertoire in the discovery cohort had been generated on one and the same sequencing platform. The study was designed to test whether signatures of past pathogen exposure could be identified by cataloging public T cell receptors. Typing coverage differed by locus: A, B, C, DRB1 and DQB1 were typed in roughly 629-630 donors, DQA1 in 522, DPA1 in some 570, and DPB1 in roughly 470. An early release that covered some 640 HLA-typed donors contained approximately 320 gigabases of sequencing data and 85 million to 100 million unique TCR sequences. Because of strong linkage in the cohort, roughly five DR-DQ haplotypes were treated as single units for association and clustering. Of the 300 to 500 genotyped donors, 65% to 90% were placed in the genetic ancestry cluster associated with self-reported Caucasian donors. A separate validation cohort of roughly 110 different subjects was used in addition to the roughly 700-subject first cohort. A later analysis re-examined previously published TCR beta repertoires from 610 or so donors and added high-resolution HLA genotyping to investigate patterns of TCR occurrence. Summary of the overall study and its limitations: The authors suggested that the approach could potentially be extended to other disease states and immunological phenotypes. The presence/absence analyses assumed that sequencing depth was roughly uniform across donors, and that assumption may not be true. In an earlier analysis of under 600 of the donors, most TCR beta V segments were observed in productive rearrangements about 87% or about 30% of the time, broadly matching IMGT annotations. A few of the identified cytomegalovirus-associated TCR beta chains were confirmed in vitro to be specific for cytomegalovirus antigens. A later genetic analysis reported fewer N-insertions in productive TCRs among donors in an Asian-associated ancestry cluster than the roughly 650-donor mean. Most TCR sequences were observed very rarely across donors, whereas some public TCRs were present in many individuals. According to a later analysis, parvovirus B19, influenza, CMV and Epstein-Barr virus appeared linked to several top co-occurrence clusters. Because some donors lacked HLA typing at each locus, the association tests relied only on the typed subset. Linkage disequilibrium might explain the correlated functional status among segregating V segments, but an unknown experimental factor could not be ruled out. V-gene and J-gene trimming of TCR beta chains was associated with a missense DCLRE1C variant in a later genetic analysis, and the association was replicated in an independent cohort. The classifier was reported to diagnose cytomegalovirus status with high specificity and sensitivity in both the original and validation cohorts. Because counts were too low, 15 to 20 rarely observed V segments, including chromosome 9 orphons, were excluded from the earlier analysis of fewer than 650 of the donors. In the study, about 150 TCR beta chains were listed as associated with cytomegalovirus. Immune exposure information for the cohort was limited to CMV serostatus. In a later analysis, TCR association rates were found to vary across HLA loci, with the most associated TCRs seen for DRB1 alleles and the fewest for HLA-C alleles. The sequencing pipeline was judged likely to have produced a cluster of highly shared sequence variants as a technical artifact. A later analysis found that HLA-associated TCR beta chains were more clonally expanded and had lower generation probabilities than equally common non-associated chains. When HLA alleles, especially DR and DQ, strongly co-occurred, attributing TCR associations to individual alleles was difficult. In a later analysis, most CMV-associated TCR beta chains were found to appear HLA-restricted, with HLA associations seemingly driven largely by CMV exposure. Only TCR beta chains were sequenced in this cohort, and the absence of alpha or paired-chain data limited detectable features. A further reported finding was that TCR beta sequences accurately predicted the HLA-A and HLA-B alleles for most subjects in the first cohort. Specific HLA alleles were associated with over 15,000 TCR beta sequences at a false discovery rate of 0.05 in a later analysis.

In total, 600 or so healthy bone marrow donors made up the cohort. Cohort members were all nominally healthy when sampled, although unrecorded immune exposures were likely present. The donor tested CMV seropositive and was one of the 289 seropositive cohort members. Every donor gave a peripheral blood sample, and the peripheral blood mononuclear cells from that sample were used for TCR beta sequencing. Genomic DNA extraction from the blood cell samples was performed with the Qiagen DNeasy Blood Extraction Kit. Library construction relied on the immunoSEQ multiplex PCR assay. The multiplex PCR relied on a mix of 60 forward primers for TCR Vbeta segments and 13 reverse primers for TCR Jbeta segments. Amplification of the CDR3 region of rearranged TCR beta genes was performed with a multiplex PCR assay on genomic DNA. On the Illumina HiSeq System, the amplified TCR beta libraries were sequenced as 87-base-pair reads. On the study's bioinformatics: Across the 500 to 850 repertoires, a later analysis counted tens of millions of unique TCR beta chains, some 11 million of which were shared by at least two donors. To remove PCR and sequencing errors, raw reads were error-corrected and collapsed into unique sequences using a nearest-neighbor algorithm that merged closely related sequences. To assign V, D and J gene segments, CDR3 sequences were aligned to IMGT reference sequences. For a sequence to be retained, at least a six-nucleotide match to both a V gene segment and a J gene segment was required. Rearrangements were called productive when the CDR3 lacked stop codons and stayed in frame with V and J; all others were non-productive. CDR3 was defined by IMGT convention, running from the second conserved V-encoded cysteine to the conserved J-encoded phenylalanine. In an earlier analysis of some 550 of the donors, sequences lacking an unambiguous match to a single V gene segment were excluded. In an earlier analysis of 587 of the donors, V segments were called functional above 56.7% productive rearrangements and were called segregating when the between-donor standard deviation exceeded 5%. To diagnose cytomegalovirus status from the catalog of TCR beta chain sequences, a statistical classification framework was built. In a later analysis, TCR nucleotide sequences were compared against IMGT/GENE-DB human TR gene sequences so that V and J genes could be assigned. A later analysis assigned CDR3 sequences and most-parsimonious VDJ recombination scenarios with the TCRdist pipeline. In a later analysis, each TCR beta chain was defined by its CDR3 amino acid sequence together with its V-gene family, and reads lacking a unique V-gene family were excluded. As a way to deal with suspected cross-contamination and a sequencing artifact, a later analysis dropped nearly 600 nucleotide sequences that were highly shared and had low generation probability. In a later analysis, a clonal expansion index for each public chain was calculated from normalized within-repertoire ranks of inferred template counts. A later analysis computed generation probabilities with a VDJ recombination model fitted to out-of-frame rearrangements, and checked the results against IGoR. A later analysis scored TCR-TCR, TCR-HLA and TCR-CMV co-occurrence with hypergeometric tests, applying a repertoire-size bias correction to TCR pairs. False discovery rates were estimated in a later analysis by permuting HLA or CMV assignments 20 times. In a later analysis, co-occurring TCRs were grouped with DBSCAN, and TCRdist sequence similarity was added when clustering was performed within HLA-allele-positive subsets. Repertoires with fewer than 30,000 or more than 120,000 public chains, plus five repertoires with anomalous nucleotide sharing, were excluded from co-occurrence clustering. TCRdb obtained this table from immuneACCESS and retained in-frame rearrangements with V and J assigned. These tables miss some clones; where compared with another copy, unresolved V genes account for less than half of the shortfall, and the remainder is unexplained. V, J and clone size are taken as reported in that table, and D and trimming were inferred from the DNA itself. For this sample there are some 200,000 clones; 70% appear just once. About 3% of the sample rests with the top ten.

This clone was recorded a few times. The target of this receptor is not known. Qualities for individual bases were not recorded, and no much larger clone is one base off. The sequence was collected from a man between 40 and 49 years old in good health and CMV-seropositive. The sample comprised PBMCs.

The bases read TGTGCCAGCAGTGCACCCGGAGATGGTGGGGGAAACACCATATATTTT. Its translation reads: CASSAPGDGGGNTIYF. Recombination linked TRBV28 to TRBJ1-3, with the D segment identity uncertain. The junction shows trimming of 5 bases on V and 4 bases on J, plus 18 bases between the germline ends. CDR1 and CDR2 are drawn from the germline V gene: MDHEN, SYDVKM. The CDR3 runs 16 amino acids, cysteine and phenylalanine included. Just CDR3 DNA is preserved here, 48 bases in frame from base 1.